Here is one T cell receptor (beta chain) with its context. The protocol was immunoSEQ multiplex PCR, while the TCRdb copy is restricted to in-frame clones and leaves out a portion. Here the sample spans just under 40,000 clones, about 94% being singletons. The CDR3 spans 13 residues. CDR1 is SGDLS and CDR2 is YYNGEE in the germline V gene. Trimming pared 0 bases from V and 6 bases from J, leaving 9 bases between. The data were obtained in a study of blood T cell repertoires in COVID-19. This TCR came from a human donor with active COVID-19. The donor label of this sample is uncertain. The genes are TRBV9 and TRBJ1-2; perhaps TRBD1 as D (5 bases). The source material was peripheral blood. The CDR3 sequence: CASSVEGVHGYTF. As DNA, the CDR3 is TGTGCCAGCAGCGTAGAAGGGGTTCATGGCTACACCTTC. Supplemented by reference TRBV9 and TRBJ1-2, the full variable domain reads DSGVTQTPKHLITATGQRVTLRCSPRSGDLSVYWYQQSLDQGLQFLIQYYNGEERAKGNILERFSAQQFPDLHSELNLSSLELGDSALYFCASSVEGVHGYTFGSGTRLTVV.